The next 23 T cell receptor beta chains were all read from a single sample in a study of T cells expressing NK-cell markers. TCRdb re-analyzed the 5' RACE reads; it lists each CDR3 protein once, without DNA. The specimen's table records fewer than 550,000 distinct CDR3 sequences. Input material: blood T cells: a sorted CD56 or NKG2C T cell subset, CD4+ or CD8+ T cells, or bulk PBMC T cells (not recorded which). The receptors derive from a woman in her forties or fifties in good health.

This chain connects TRBV9 to TRBJ1-4; TCRdb designates TRBD1, a call that cannot be tested without DNA. This CDR3 is built from 16 residues. In germline, CDR1 is SGDLS, CDR2 YYNGEE. The CDR3 loop is CASSVAPGLANEKLFF.

The chain has TRBV10-3 and TRBJ2-1; as DNA is missing, the TRBD1 call by TCRdb cannot be tested. Per the germline V gene, CDR1 is ENHRY and CDR2 is SYGVKD. The CDR3 covers 12 residues. The CDR3 here is CAIRGQGHEQFF.

The chain recombines TRBV10-3 with TRBJ1-4. The germline gives CDR1 ENHRY, CDR2 SYGVKD. This CDR3 spans 16 amino acids. CDR3 amino acids: CAISESWNRLNEKLFF.

The genes are TRBV12-3 or TRBV12-4 and TRBJ1-4; TCRdb names TRBD1, which stays unverified in the absence of DNA. The CDR3 spans 15 residues. This chain's CDR3 is CASTGTQGYNEKLFF.

V gene TRBV5-1 combines with J gene TRBJ1-2; TCRdb returns TRBD1, unconfirmable since there is no DNA. The CDR3 consists of 17 residues. The germline V gene has CDR1 SGHRS and CDR2 YFSETQ. The CDR3 region is CASSLDGQGQGGDGYTF.

The V gene is TRBV28, the J gene TRBJ1-2; TCRdb gives TRBD1 as the D gene, but with no DNA this cannot be confirmed. The germline V gene has CDR1 MDHEN and CDR2 SYDVKM. This CDR3 is 15 amino acids long. CDR3 sequence: CASSSPGSGGDGYTF.

The chain joins TRBV14 to TRBJ2-2. In germline, CDR1 is SGHDN, CDR2 FVKESK. The CDR3 has 16 residues. The CDR3 sequence: CASSQGFGPNTGELFF.

The chain recombines TRBV6-6 with TRBJ1-1. This CDR3 comprises 12 residues. CDR1 and CDR2 (germline): MNHNY, SVGAGI (reference sequence). This CDR3 is CASSYVGTEAFF.

The chain joins TRBV5-1 to TRBJ2-2. The CDR3 has 12 amino acids. Germline CDR1 and CDR2: SGHRS and YFSETQ. The CDR3 is CASSPQPGELFF.

The chain uses TRBV9 and TRBJ2-7; TCRdb proposes TRBD1, but this gene call is untestable without DNA. The germline V gene encodes CDR1 SGDLS and CDR2 YYNGEE. This CDR3 contains 14 residues. CDR3 residues: CASSPAGGMYEQYF. Based on the CDR3 plus reference TRBV9 and TRBJ2-7, the full variable domain is DSGVTQTPKHLITATGQRVTLRCSPRSGDLSVYWYQQSLDQGLQFLIQYYNGEERAKGNILERFSAQQFPDLHSELNLSSLELGDSALYFCASSPAGGMYEQYFGPGTRLTVT.

This chain links TRBV15 with TRBJ2-5; TCRdb names TRBD1, which stays unverified in the absence of DNA. Germline values: CDR1 LNHNV, CDR2 YYDKDF (reference sequence). The CDR3 consists of 17 residues. Here the CDR3 reads CATSRGYQGGDQETQYF.

The chain is built from TRBV7-3 and TRBJ2-1; lacking DNA, the TRBD2 call made by TCRdb goes unchecked. From germline, CDR1 is SGHTA and CDR2 FQGTGA. The CDR3 contains 16 residues. The CDR3 protein is CASSPRVAIPPNEQFF.

The gene calls are TRBV5-1 and TRBJ2-1; TCRdb's D call of TRBD1 is untestable without DNA. CDR1 is SGHRS and CDR2 is YFSETQ in the germline V gene. The CDR3 has 14 residues. Here the CDR3 reads CASSLVRGNNEQFF.

This chain connects TRBV28 to TRBJ2-2. The CDR3 loop spans 13 amino acids. The germline V gene has CDR1 MDHEN and CDR2 SYDVKM. The CDR3 sequence is CASRRPETGELFF.

The rearrangement links TRBV27 to TRBJ2-4. Germline CDR1 reads MNHEY; CDR2 reads SMNVEV (reference sequence). This CDR3 spans 15 amino acids. CDR3 region: CASSFTATAKNIQYF.

V and J are TRBV5-1 and TRBJ2-3; the TCRdb D gene call, TRBD1, has no DNA to confirm it. This CDR3 is 15 amino acids long. Germline V gene data show CDR1 as SGHRS and CDR2 as YFSETQ. The CDR3: CASSLAGTVGDTQYF.

The V and J genes are TRBV29-1 and TRBJ2-3; TCRdb picks TRBD2, but there is no DNA to check that call. The CDR3 contains 14 residues. From germline, CDR1 is SQVTM and CDR2 ANQGSEA. The CDR3 protein is CSVGGLGSTDTQYF.

The rearrangement uses TRBV29-1 and TRBJ2-1; TCRdb designates TRBD2, a call that cannot be tested without DNA. Germline V gives CDR1 SQVTM, CDR2 ANQGSEA. This CDR3 is built from 14 residues. The CDR3 spells CSVGTSGTVREQFF.

The gene calls are TRBV7-9 and TRBJ2-1; TCRdb names TRBD1, which stays unverified in the absence of DNA. The germline V gene encodes CDR1 SEHNR and CDR2 FQNEAQ (reference sequence). The CDR3 extends over 16 amino acids. The CDR3 sequence: CASSRFGTGNSAEQFF. Using reference TRBV7-9 and TRBJ2-1 for the parts outside the CDR3, the full variable domain is DTGVSQNPRHKITKRGQNVTFRCDPISEHNRLYWYRQTLGQGPEFLTYFQNEAQLEKSRLLSDRFSAERPKGSFSTLEIQRTEQGDSAMYLCASSRFGTGNSAEQFFGPGTRLTVL.

The chain combines TRBV20-1 with TRBJ2-3; TCRdb indicates TRBD2, and absent DNA this call remains unverified. CDR1 is DFQATT, CDR2 SNEGSKA, per germline (reference sequence). This CDR3 spans 15 amino acids. The CDR3 sequence is CSAEGLAGAEDTQYF.

The V and J genes are TRBV27 and TRBJ2-5; lacking DNA, the TRBD1 call made by TCRdb goes unchecked. Germline V lookup: CDR1 MNHEY, CDR2 SMNVEV (reference sequence). The CDR3 totals 18 residues. CDR3 in amino acids: CASSFLGQGRSREETQYF.

The V and J genes are TRBV21-1 and TRBJ2-1. TRBV21-1 is labeled a pseudogene. The CDR3 runs to 12 residues. This chain's CDR3 is CASTLRPDEQFF.

V gene TRBV6-5 combines with J gene TRBJ1-6. Germline CDR1 is MNHEY and CDR2 is SVGAGI. The CDR3 contains 14 residues. The CDR3 is CASSWGSYNSPLHF.